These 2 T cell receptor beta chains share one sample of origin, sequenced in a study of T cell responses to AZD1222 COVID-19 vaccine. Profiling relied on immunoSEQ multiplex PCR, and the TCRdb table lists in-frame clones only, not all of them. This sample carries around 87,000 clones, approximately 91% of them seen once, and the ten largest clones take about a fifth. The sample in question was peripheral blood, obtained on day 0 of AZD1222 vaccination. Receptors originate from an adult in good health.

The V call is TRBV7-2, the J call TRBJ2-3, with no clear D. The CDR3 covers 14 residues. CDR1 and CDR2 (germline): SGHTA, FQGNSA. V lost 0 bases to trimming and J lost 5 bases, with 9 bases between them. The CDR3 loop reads CASSLAPPQDTQYF. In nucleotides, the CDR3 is TGTGCCAGCAGCTTAGCCCCCCCCCAAGATACGCAGTATTTT.

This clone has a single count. CDR3 coding DNA: TGTGCCAGCAGCGTAGAACTCAACACCGGGGAGCTGTTTTTT. This translates into CASSVELNTGELFF. The chain carries TRBV9 and TRBJ2-2; no clear D gene. CDR3 length: 14 residues. The germline gives CDR1 SGDLS, CDR2 YYNGEE. The V end lost 0 bases, the J end lost 2 bases, and 5 bases lay between the germline ends.